The 8 T cell receptor beta chains given below trace back to one sample, sequenced in a study of T cells in Graves' hyperthyroidism and ophthalmopathy. What was amplified from RNA transcripts were TCR beta CDR3 regions. The HTBI set primed first-round TCR CDR3 RT-PCR. TCRdb re-analysed the multiplex PCR reads in MiXCR, keeping a single row per CDR3 protein. In the table there are about 400,000 distinct CDR3 sequences, around 15% of which are singletons. Material for sequencing was blood. The receptors were sampled from a woman aged 30 to 39 with Graves' ophthalmopathy.

This clonotype was seen at least ten times. The chain is built from TRBV20-1 and TRBJ1-4, with D possibly TRBD1 on 6 matching bases. The CDR3 length is 14 residues. Germline V gives CDR1 DFQATT, CDR2 SNEGSKA (reference sequence). V was cut by 5 bases and J by 5 bases, with 15 bases left in between. CDR3 coding DNA: TGCAGTGCTCTCCTCAGGGGTTCCAATGAAAAACTGTTTTTT. It is translated as CSALLRGSNEKLFF.

Of note for this clonotype: Compared with germline, one end of the junction differs, possibly owing to a read error. J is TRBJ2-7 and V is TRBV6-1; D gene uncertain. The V gene's germline CDR1 is MNHNS and CDR2 SASEGT. CDR3 size: 11 residues. CDR3 DNA: TGTGCCAGTCACGGTTCCTACGAGCGGTACTTC. Translation gives CASHGSYERYF.

This clonotype came up a few times. This chain links TRBV12-3 or TRBV12-4 with TRBJ2-5; D not certain. V was cut by 3 bases and J by 6 bases, with 11 bases left in between. This CDR3 is built from 13 residues. The CDR3 region is CASSFLSPQTQYF. The CDR3 DNA reads TGTGCCAGCAGTTTTCTCTCGCCTCAGACCCAGTACTTC.

This clonotype was observed many times. V gene TRBV7-2 combines with J gene TRBJ2-1; D may match TRBD1 or TRBD2 (5 bases each). CDR1 and CDR2 (germline): SGHTA, FQGNSA. The V and J ends lost 3 bases and 8 bases respectively, with 11 bases between them. The CDR3 runs to 13 residues. The CDR3 here is CASSLGVGDEQFF. The CDR3 DNA reads TGTGCCAGCAGCTTGGGGGTAGGGGATGAGCAGTTCTTC. Together with reference TRBV7-2 and TRBJ2-1, the CDR3 gives the full variable domain: GAGVSQSPSNKVTEKGKDVELRCDPISGHTALYWYRQSLGQGLEFLIYFQGNSAPDKSGLPSDRFSAERTGGSVSTLTIQRTQQEDSAVYLCASSLGVGDEQFFGPGTRLTVL.

This clonotype was picked up many times. The CDR3 DNA reads TGTGCCAGCAGCCCTTTAACGGGCTCCCGGCCGAGCGAGCAGTACTTC. This codes for CASSPLTGSRPSEQYF. The rearrangement uses TRBV3-1 and TRBJ2-7; D gene unclear. Germline V gene data show CDR1 as LGHDT and CDR2 as YNNKEL (reference sequence). Between the trimmed V and J ends, which lost 4 bases and 6 bases, there was a span of 22 bases. This CDR3 comprises 16 residues.

This clonotype was found many times. The rearrangement joins TRBV19 to TRBJ2-3; 7 nucleotides agree with TRBD1. The CDR3 has 18 residues. The germline CDR1 and CDR2 sequences are LNHDA and SQIVND (reference sequence). The ends lost 8 bases at V and 0 bases at J; junction bases unmatched: 17. The CDR3 sequence is CASRQGHFTSESTDTQYF. DNA of the CDR3: TGTGCCAGTCGACAGGGACACTTTACGTCAGAGAGCACAGATACGCAGTATTTT.

This clonotype was recorded many times. The gene calls are TRBV2 and TRBJ2-5; 10 nucleotides line up with TRBD2. Germline V gene data show CDR1 as SNHLY and CDR2 as FYNNEI. Trimming removed 10 bases from V and 5 bases from J; junction bases left unmatched: 10. The CDR3 has 14 amino acids. The CDR3 loop reads CATGQRGGRETQYF. The CDR3 coding sequence is TGTGCCACAGGCCAGCGGGGGGGCCGGGAGACCCAGTACTTC.

For this clonotype: A single base separates this from a much larger clone, so it may be a read error. Because the CDR3 is missing its conserved closing phenylalanine or tryptophan, this is likely a read error. This chain connects TRBV28 to TRBJ2-2; D uncertain. Trimming stripped 3 bases from V and 0 bases from J, with 14 bases between. Germline V CDR1 and CDR2: MDHEN, SYDVKM. This CDR3 has 17 amino acids. This chain's CDR3 is CASSFPNYRSNTGELFY. CDR3 in DNA: TGTGCCAGCAGTTTCCCCAACTACCGTTCGAACACCGGGGAGCTGTTTTAT.